This T cell receptor beta chain comes out of a study of T cells in localized non-small cell lung cancer. Study-wide results and limits: Within adjacent lung there appeared a median 57 of the top 100 tumor clones.

Using immunoSEQ multiplex PCR, the repertoire was profiled, and TCRdb retains in-frame clones only, with some absent. In the table there are over 20,000 clones, about 90% of which are singletons. The ends lost 3 bases at V and 9 bases at J; junction bases unmatched: 7. The germline V gene has CDR1 SGDLS and CDR2 YYNGEE. The CDR3 is 15 residues long. With respect to this clone: Its antigen remains unidentified.

The sequence was collected from a male donor older than 55 with stage I squamous cell lung carcinoma. The chain combines TRBV9 with TRBJ1-6, with 9 bases matching TRBD1. Sequencing was performed on peripheral blood, taken before any cancer treatment. CDR3 in amino acids: CASSARTGETSPLHF. CDR3 nucleotides: TGTGCCAGCAGCGCCCGGACAGGGGAGACTTCACCCCTCCACTTT.